These 23 T cell receptor beta chains share one sample of origin, sequenced in a study of T cell repertoires in cytomegalovirus infection. TCRdb analysed the reads with MiXCR anew, one entry per CDR3 protein. The sample holds about 150,000 distinct CDR3 sequences, roughly a quarter seen once. Sequenced: PBMCs. All receptors come from a human donor in good health (CMV status not recorded). Some clones in this sample may be carry-over from other donors' samples.

This clonotype was picked up a small number of times. The gene calls are TRBV27 and TRBJ2-1, with D hard to call. From germline, CDR1 is MNHEY and CDR2 SMNVEV (reference sequence). V was pared by 5 bases and J by 5 bases, with 13 bases between. CDR3 length: 14 amino acids. In DNA form, the CDR3 reads TGTGCCAGCAGTCTCAAATGGATCCACAATGAGCAGTTCTTC. Its protein product is CASSLKWIHNEQFF.

V is TRBV19 and J is TRBJ1-1; no definite D call. Per the germline V gene, CDR1 is LNHDA and CDR2 is SQIVND (reference sequence). The CDR3 is 12 amino acids. The V gene lost 9 bases and the J gene lost 6 bases, with 14 bases spanning the gap. CDR3: CASEKGSAEAFF. The CDR3 DNA follows: TGTGCCAGCGAAAAAGGGTCGGCTGAAGCTTTCTTT.

The sample holds many counts of this clonotype. The rearrangement uses TRBV7-2 and TRBJ1-1; 7 nucleotides match TRBD1. Trimming removed 7 bases from V and 5 bases from J; junction bases left unmatched: 13. CDR3 length: 15 amino acids. Germline CDR1 is SGHTA and CDR2 is FQGNSA. CDR3 nucleotides: TGTGCCAGCAACCTCGCAAGGGGGCGAGGGACTGAAGCTTTCTTT. It specifies CASNLARGRGTEAFF. Filled out from reference TRBV7-2 and TRBJ1-1, the complete variable domain reads GAGVSQSPSNKVTEKGKDVELRCDPISGHTALYWYRQSLGQGLEFLIYFQGNSAPDKSGLPSDRFSAERTGGSVSTLTIQRTQQEDSAVYLCASNLARGRGTEAFFGQGTRLTVV.

This clonotype showed up many times. The chain is built from TRBV7-2 and TRBJ2-7; a possible D gene is TRBD1 (6 bases). The CDR3 runs to 12 residues. Per the germline V gene, CDR1 is SGHTA and CDR2 is FQGNSA. Trimming took 4 bases from V and 6 from J, leaving 10 bases between them. DNA of the CDR3: TGTGCCAGCAGCTCGGGACACCCCGAGCAGTACTTC. Its protein is CASSSGHPEQYF.

This clonotype was observed a few times. The chain couples TRBV7-3 to TRBJ1-1; D is unclear. The CDR3 runs 13 residues. Per the germline V gene, CDR1 is SGHTA and CDR2 is FQGTGA. V gave up 5 bases and J gave up 4 bases, with 11 bases separating them. For the CDR3, the DNA is TGTGCCAGCAGCCCCAATCGGACCACTGAAGCTTTCTTT. Amino acids: CASSPNRTTEAFF.

Many counts were recorded for this clonotype. CDR3 bases: TGTGCCAGCAGCTTAGTTATACGGGACAGAATTTACGAGCAGTACTTC. It specifies CASSLVIRDRIYEQYF. The rearrangement links TRBV7-2 to TRBJ2-7; 7 bases are shared with TRBD1. Germline V gene lookup returns CDR1 SGHTA and CDR2 FQGNSA. V shed 1 base, J shed 4 bases, and the junction held 10 bases outside the gene matches. The length of the CDR3 is 16 residues.

The chain is built from TRBV20-1 and TRBJ1-5; 11 nucleotides line up with TRBD1. Looked up from germline, CDR1 is DFQATT and CDR2 is SNEGSKA (reference sequence). Trimming at V came to 6 bases and at J to 0 bases, leaving 13 bases not matched to a gene. The CDR3 spans 18 residues. CDR3 coding DNA: TGCAGTGCCCCCACCGGGACAGGGGGGGTTTATAGCAATCAGCCCCAGCATTTT. Amino acid sequence: CSAPTGTGGVYSNQPQHF.

This clonotype occurred a few times. J is TRBJ1-3 and V is TRBV7-9; perhaps TRBD1 as D (5 bases). Per germline, CDR1 SEHNR and CDR2 FQNEAQ (reference sequence). V was trimmed by 8 bases and J by 4 bases, leaving 15 bases between them. This CDR3 has 14 amino acids. DNA of the CDR3: TGTGCCAGCGCTATCAACGGGGCAGGAAACACCATATATTTT. Its protein is CASAINGAGNTIYF.

This clonotype was observed at least ten times. The gene calls are TRBV27 and TRBJ2-1; a weak D match, TRBD2 (5 bases). Germline-derived CDR1 and CDR2 are MNHEY and SMNVEV (reference sequence). The V gene lost 5 bases and the J gene lost 1 base, with 12 bases spanning the gap. CDR3 length: 15 residues. CDR3 amino acids: CASSPGLASYNEQFF. In DNA form, the CDR3 reads TGTGCCAGCAGTCCCGGGCTAGCATCCTACAATGAGCAGTTCTTC.

The chain combines TRBV7-3 with TRBJ2-6; D may be TRBD2 (6 bases). The CDR3 sequence is 16 residues long. Trimming shortened V by 5 bases and J by 0 bases, and 11 bases separated the two germline ends. Germline CDR1 and CDR2: SGHTA and FQGTGA. The CDR3 bases are TGTGCCAGCAGCCTTCCGGGGGTCTCTGGGGCCAACGTCCTGACTTTC. Translation gives CASSLPGVSGANVLTF.

This clonotype has a handful of counts. V and J are TRBV20-1 and TRBJ1-5, with TRBD1 as a possible D gene (5 bases). The V gene's germline CDR1 is DFQATT and CDR2 SNEGSKA (reference sequence). The CDR3 length is 15 residues. V was clipped by 1 base and J by 0 bases, with 10 bases between them. The CDR3 bases are TGCAGTGCTAGAGCAGCGACAGATAGCAATCAGCCCCAGCATTTT. It translates to CSARAATDSNQPQHF.

The rearrangement links TRBV19 to TRBJ2-3; D gene unclear. V lost 7 bases and J 6 bases, leaving 14 bases between the germline ends. Per germline, CDR1 LNHDA and CDR2 SQIVND (reference sequence). CDR3 length: 13 amino acids. The CDR3 reads CASNPPYDDTQYF. Written as DNA, the CDR3 is TGTGCCAGTAATCCCCCCTACGACGATACGCAGTATTTT.

This clonotype was counted a few times. The chain couples TRBV19 to TRBJ1-1; possible D gene TRBD1, 6 bases. This CDR3 spans 14 amino acids. Per germline, CDR1 LNHDA and CDR2 SQIVND (reference sequence). The V and J ends lost 3 bases and 8 bases respectively, with 16 bases between them. The CDR3 DNA follows: TGTGCCAGTAGTATTATAATATCGACAGGAGAAGCTTTCTTT. Translated: CASSIIISTGEAFF.

J is TRBJ2-5 and V is TRBV20-1; D is ambiguous. The CDR3 length is 14 residues. CDR1 is DFQATT, CDR2 SNEGSKA, per germline (reference sequence). V shed 0 bases and J shed 0 bases, with 8 bases lying between them. Written as DNA, the CDR3 is TGCAGTGCTAGAGATCCTAGACACCAAGAGACCCAGTACTTC. Translation gives CSARDPRHQETQYF.

The rearrangement links TRBV20-1 to TRBJ2-5, with 9 bases fitting TRBD2. Germline-derived CDR1 and CDR2 are DFQATT and SNEGSKA (reference sequence). The CDR3 has 16 residues. The trim removed 0 bases at V and 2 bases at J, leaving 7 bases unmatched. The CDR3 here is CSARDTPSGVQETQYF. The CDR3 DNA reads as TGCAGTGCTAGAGATACGCCTAGCGGGGTTCAAGAGACCCAGTACTTC.

The V call is TRBV20-1, the J call TRBJ2-7, with D perhaps assigned TRBD1 or TRBD2 (5 bases each). This CDR3 is 13 amino acids long. Trimming pared 0 bases from V and 5 bases from J, leaving 11 bases between. The germline V gene has CDR1 DFQATT and CDR2 SNEGSKA (reference sequence). The CDR3 sequence is CSARDDLGDEQYF. The CDR3 DNA sequence: TGCAGTGCTAGAGATGATTTGGGGGACGAGCAGTACTTC.

This clonotype has a handful of counts. The CDR3 region is CATSKGQGAGETQYF. The CDR3 coding sequence is TGTGCCACCAGCAAGGGACAGGGGGCGGGGGAGACCCAGTACTTC. The genes are TRBV15 and TRBJ2-5; the match to TRBD1 covers 12 bases. V dropped 4 bases and J dropped 5; count of bases not matched to a gene: 5. The CDR3 extends over 15 amino acids. Germline V gene sequence: CDR1 LNHNV, CDR2 YYDKDF (reference sequence).

This clonotype was counted at least ten times. V gene TRBV7-2 combines with J gene TRBJ1-3; D is undetermined. V lost 2 bases to trimming and J lost 6 bases, with 5 bases between them. The germline CDR1 and CDR2 sequences are SGHTA and FQGNSA. The CDR3 runs to 12 residues. The CDR3: CASSLSLNTIYF. Written as DNA, the CDR3 is TGTGCCAGCAGCTTATCGCTAAACACCATATATTTT.

In its sample, this clonotype was seen many times. The chain carries TRBV7-2 and TRBJ2-1; a weak D match, TRBD2 (6 bases). V was shortened by 3 bases and J by 0 bases, with 9 bases between the two germline ends. This CDR3 has 15 amino acids. The germline V gene has CDR1 SGHTA and CDR2 FQGNSA. The CDR3 is CASSLTSSSYNEQFF. CDR3 DNA sequence: TGTGCCAGCAGCTTGACTAGTAGCTCCTACAATGAGCAGTTCTTC.

The chain carries TRBV7-6 and TRBJ2-7; 7 bases line up with TRBD2. The V and J ends lost 5 bases and 7 bases, in that order; junction bases with no gene match: 17. CDR1 SGHVS and CDR2 FNYEAQ come from the germline V gene. CDR3 length: 16 residues. CDR3 nucleotide sequence: TGTGCCAGCAGCCCGTCGGGACGGGAGGATTTCGGGGAGCAGTACTTC. Translated, it gives CASSPSGREDFGEQYF.

The gene calls are TRBV6-1 and TRBJ2-1; 7 bases agree with TRBD1. The CDR3 covers 15 residues. Germline values: CDR1 MNHNS, CDR2 SASEGT. Trimming at V came to 1 base and at J to 1 base, leaving 1 base not matched to a gene. The CDR3 DNA reads as TGTGCCAGCAGTGAAGGGACAGGTTCCTACAATGAGCAGTTCTTC. It specifies CASSEGTGSYNEQFF.

V usage is TRBV5-1 and J usage is TRBJ2-7; 7 bases are shared with TRBD1. Germline CDR1 reads SGHRS; CDR2 reads YFSETQ. J was trimmed by 5 bases and V by 1 base; bases with no gene match: 12. The length of the CDR3 is 16 residues. Here the CDR3 DNA reads TGCGCCAGCAGCTTGTGGTTTCGGCAGGGGGACGACGAGCAGTACTTC. Its translation: CASSLWFRQGDDEQYF. The complete variable domain, with remaining parts taken from reference TRBV5-1 and TRBJ2-7, reads KAGVTQTPRYLIKTRGQQVTLSCSPISGHRSVSWYQQTPGQGLQFLFEYFSETQRNKGNFPGRFSGRQFSNSRSEMNVSTLELGDSALYLCASSLWFRQGDDEQYFGPGTRLTVT.

This clonotype came up a few times. The chain has TRBV19 and TRBJ2-1, with no clear D. V lost 1 base and J 0 bases, leaving 13 bases between the germline ends. Germline V gene data show CDR1 as LNHDA and CDR2 as SQIVND (reference sequence). The CDR3 runs 17 residues. The CDR3 here is CASSIAPPRSSYNEQFF. CDR3 sequence (DNA): TGTGCCAGTAGTATAGCCCCCCCTAGGAGCTCCTACAATGAGCAGTTCTTC.